This TCR beta chain was recorded in a study of blood T cell repertoires in COVID-19. On the study more broadly: COVID-19 samples, acute and convalescent, were from the United States, Italy and Spain.

The Seattle patients, enrolled during active infection, were followed longitudinally. Trimming cost V 0 bases and J 9 bases, with 12 bases left between them. Germline values: CDR1 LNHNV, CDR2 YYDKDF (reference sequence). This CDR3 spans 15 amino acids. Here immunoSEQ multiplex PCR was the method, and the copy in TCRdb shows in-frame clones only, minus some. The table has about 260,000 clones, 75% to 95% seen once. This clonotype was obtained from a young adult with COVID-19, enrolled during active disease. The sample taken for sequencing was peripheral blood. V is TRBV15 and J is TRBJ1-6; D is perhaps TRBD1 (6 bases). The CDR3 loop is CATSREQGSLSPLHF. CDR3 nucleotides: TGTGCCACCAGCAGAGAGCAGGGGTCGCTTTCACCCCTCCACTTT.